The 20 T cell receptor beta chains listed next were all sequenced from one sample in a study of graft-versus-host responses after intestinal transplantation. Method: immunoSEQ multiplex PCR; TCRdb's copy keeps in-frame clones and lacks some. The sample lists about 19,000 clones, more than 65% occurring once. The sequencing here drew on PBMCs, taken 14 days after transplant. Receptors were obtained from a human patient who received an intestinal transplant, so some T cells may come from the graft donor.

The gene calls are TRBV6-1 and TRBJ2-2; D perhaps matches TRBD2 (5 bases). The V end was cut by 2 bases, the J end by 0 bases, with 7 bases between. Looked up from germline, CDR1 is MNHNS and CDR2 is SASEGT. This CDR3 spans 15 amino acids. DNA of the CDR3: TGTGCCAGCAGTGAACTAGCACCGAACACCGGGGAGCTGTTTTTT. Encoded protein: CASSELAPNTGELFF.

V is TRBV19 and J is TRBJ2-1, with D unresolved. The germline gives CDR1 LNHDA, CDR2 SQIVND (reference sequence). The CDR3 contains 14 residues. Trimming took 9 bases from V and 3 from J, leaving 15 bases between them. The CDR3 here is CASHVGGDYNEQFF. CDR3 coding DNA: TGTGCCAGCCACGTGGGCGGAGACTACAATGAGCAGTTCTTC.

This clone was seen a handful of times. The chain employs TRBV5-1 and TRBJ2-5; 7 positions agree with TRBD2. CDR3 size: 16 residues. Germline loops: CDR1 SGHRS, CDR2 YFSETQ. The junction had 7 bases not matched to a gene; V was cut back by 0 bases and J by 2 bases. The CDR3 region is CASSLVEGRGQETQYF. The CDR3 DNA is TGCGCCAGCAGCTTGGTGGAGGGGCGGGGGCAAGAGACCCAGTACTTC.

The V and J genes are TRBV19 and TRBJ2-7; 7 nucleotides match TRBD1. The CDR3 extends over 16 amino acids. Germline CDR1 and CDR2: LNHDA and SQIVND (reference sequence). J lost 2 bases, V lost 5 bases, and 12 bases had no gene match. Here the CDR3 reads CASSVNRDSKTYEQYF. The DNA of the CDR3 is TGTGCCAGTAGTGTTAACCGGGACAGCAAGACCTACGAGCAGTACTTC.

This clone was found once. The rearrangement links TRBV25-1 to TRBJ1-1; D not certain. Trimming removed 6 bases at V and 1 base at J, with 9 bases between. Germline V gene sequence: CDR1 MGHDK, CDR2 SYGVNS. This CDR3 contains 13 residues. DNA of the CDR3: TGTGCCAGCAGCGACTGGGAGAACACTGAAGCTTTCTTT. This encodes CASSDWENTEAFF.

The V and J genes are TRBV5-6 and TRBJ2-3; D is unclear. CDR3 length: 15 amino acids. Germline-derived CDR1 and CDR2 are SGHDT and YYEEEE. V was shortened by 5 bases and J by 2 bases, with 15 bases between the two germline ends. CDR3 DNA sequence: TGTGCCAGCAGTCAGCCTAGTACCGCCACAGATACGCAGTATTTT. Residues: CASSQPSTATDTQYF.

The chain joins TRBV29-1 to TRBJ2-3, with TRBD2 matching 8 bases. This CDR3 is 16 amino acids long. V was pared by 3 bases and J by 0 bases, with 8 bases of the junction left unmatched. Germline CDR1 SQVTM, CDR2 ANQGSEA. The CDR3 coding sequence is TGCAGCGTTGAGTATACTAGCGGAGATAGCACAGATACGCAGTATTTT. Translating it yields CSVEYTSGDSTDTQYF.

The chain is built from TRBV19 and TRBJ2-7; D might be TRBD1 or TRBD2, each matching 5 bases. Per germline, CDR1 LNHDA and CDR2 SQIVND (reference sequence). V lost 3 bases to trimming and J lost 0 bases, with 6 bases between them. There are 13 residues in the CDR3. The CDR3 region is CASSMGPSYEQYF. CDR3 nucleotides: TGTGCCAGTAGTATGGGACCCTCCTACGAGCAGTACTTC. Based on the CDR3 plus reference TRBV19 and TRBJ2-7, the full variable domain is DGGITQSPKYLFRKEGQNVTLSCEQNLNHDAMYWYRQDPGQGLRLIYYSQIVNDFQKGDIAEGYSVSREKKESFPLTVTSAQKNPTAFYLCASSMGPSYEQYFGPGTRLTVT.

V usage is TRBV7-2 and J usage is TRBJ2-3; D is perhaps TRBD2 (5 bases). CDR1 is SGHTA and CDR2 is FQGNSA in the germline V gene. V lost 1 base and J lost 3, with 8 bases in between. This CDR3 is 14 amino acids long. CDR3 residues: CASSLVPGTDTQYF. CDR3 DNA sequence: TGTGCCAGCAGCTTAGTTCCGGGGACAGATACGCAGTATTTT.

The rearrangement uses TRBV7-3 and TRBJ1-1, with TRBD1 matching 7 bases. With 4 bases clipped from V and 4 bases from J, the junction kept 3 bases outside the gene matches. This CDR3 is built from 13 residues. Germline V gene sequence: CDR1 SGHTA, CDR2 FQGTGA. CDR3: CASSSQGSTEAFF. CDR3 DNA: TGTGCCAGCAGCTCACAGGGGAGCACTGAAGCTTTCTTT.

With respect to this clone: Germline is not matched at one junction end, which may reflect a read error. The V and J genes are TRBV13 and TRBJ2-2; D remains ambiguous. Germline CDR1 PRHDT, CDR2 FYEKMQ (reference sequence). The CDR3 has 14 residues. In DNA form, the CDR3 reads TGTGTCAGCAGCTTGGGCGGAGACACCGGGGAGCTGTTTTTT. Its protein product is CVSSLGGDTGELFF.

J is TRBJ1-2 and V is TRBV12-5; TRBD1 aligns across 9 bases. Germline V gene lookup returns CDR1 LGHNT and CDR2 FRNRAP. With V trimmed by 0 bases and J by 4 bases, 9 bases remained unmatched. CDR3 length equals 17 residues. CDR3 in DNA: TGTGCTAGTGGTTTGGTAGTACAACAGGGGGCAGGCTATGGCTACACCTTC. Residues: CASGLVVQQGAGYGYTF.

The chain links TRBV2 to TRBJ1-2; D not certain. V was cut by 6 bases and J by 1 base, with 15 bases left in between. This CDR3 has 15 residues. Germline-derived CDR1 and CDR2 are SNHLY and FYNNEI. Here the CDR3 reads CASRDPGTLNYGYTF. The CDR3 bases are TGTGCCAGCAGGGACCCGGGAACCCTTAACTATGGCTACACCTTC. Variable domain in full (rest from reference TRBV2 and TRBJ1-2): EPEVTQTPSHQVTQMGQEVILRCVPISNHLYFYWYRQILGQKVEFLVSFYNNEISEKSEIFDDQFSVERPDGSNFTLKIRSTKLEDSAMYFCASRDPGTLNYGYTFGSGTRLTVV.

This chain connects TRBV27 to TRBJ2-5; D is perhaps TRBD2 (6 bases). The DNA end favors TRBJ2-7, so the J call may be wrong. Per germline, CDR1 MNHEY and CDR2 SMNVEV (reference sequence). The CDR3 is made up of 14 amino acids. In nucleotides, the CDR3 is TGTGCCAGCAGTCCCTGGGAGGAGCCCTACGAGCAGTACTTC. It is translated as CASSPWEEPYEQYF.

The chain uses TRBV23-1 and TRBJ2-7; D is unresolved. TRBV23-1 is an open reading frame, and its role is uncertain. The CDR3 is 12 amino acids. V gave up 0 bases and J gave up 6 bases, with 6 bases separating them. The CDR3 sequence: CASSQSGPEQYF. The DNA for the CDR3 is TGCGCCAGCAGTCAATCTGGTCCCGAGCAGTACTTC.

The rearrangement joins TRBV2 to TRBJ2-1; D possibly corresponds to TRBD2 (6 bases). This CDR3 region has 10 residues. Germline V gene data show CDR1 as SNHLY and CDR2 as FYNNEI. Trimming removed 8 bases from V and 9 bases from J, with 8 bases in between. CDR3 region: CASFSGEQFF. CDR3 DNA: TGTGCCAGCTTTAGCGGTGAGCAGTTCTTC.

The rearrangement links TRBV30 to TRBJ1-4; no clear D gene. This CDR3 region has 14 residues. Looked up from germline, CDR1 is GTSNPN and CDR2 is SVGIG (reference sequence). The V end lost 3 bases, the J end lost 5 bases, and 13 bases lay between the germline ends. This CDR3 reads CAWRTGSGNEKLFF. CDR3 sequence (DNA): TGTGCCTGGAGGACGGGCAGCGGAAATGAAAAACTGTTTTTT.

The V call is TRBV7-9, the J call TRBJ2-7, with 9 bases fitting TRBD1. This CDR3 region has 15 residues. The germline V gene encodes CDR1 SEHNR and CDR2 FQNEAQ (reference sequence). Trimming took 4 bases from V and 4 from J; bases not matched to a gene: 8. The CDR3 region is CASSSTGGFFYEQYF. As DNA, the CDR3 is TGTGCCAGCAGCTCCACAGGGGGCTTTTTTTACGAGCAGTACTTC.

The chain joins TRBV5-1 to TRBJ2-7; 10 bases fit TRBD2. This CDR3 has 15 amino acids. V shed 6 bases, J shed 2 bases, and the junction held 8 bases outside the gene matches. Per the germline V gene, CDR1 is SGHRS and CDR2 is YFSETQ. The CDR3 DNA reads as TGCGCCAGCACTAGCGGGGGCTCCGAAACCTACGAGCAGTACTTC. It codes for CASTSGGSETYEQYF.

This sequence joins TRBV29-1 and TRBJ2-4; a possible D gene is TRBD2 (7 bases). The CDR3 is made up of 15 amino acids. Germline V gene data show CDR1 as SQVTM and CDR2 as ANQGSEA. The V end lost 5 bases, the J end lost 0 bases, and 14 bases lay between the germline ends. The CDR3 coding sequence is TGCAGCGTTATTGAGGGGGGGCTAGCCAAAAACATTCAGTACTTC. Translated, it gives CSVIEGGLAKNIQYF.